This entry is about one T cell receptor (beta chain). Its antigen is still unknown. This record belongs to a study of OX40 agonist ivuxolimab in advanced cancers. About the research overall: A mean age of approximately 64 years, range about 20 to 85, was recorded, and over 65% were male.

Overall study findings and caveats: Partly responding patients at 0.1-3.0 mg/kg showed some of the smallest clonal expansion.

Clones were sequenced by immunoSEQ multiplex PCR, and TCRdb holds only the in-frame ones, with some missing. Of over 70,000 clones detected, 80% to 90% appear once; the ten largest clones hold 0.19%. This receptor was identified in an adult with an advanced solid tumor such as melanoma, head and neck, liver or kidney cancer. The starting material was CD4+ or CD8+ T cells sorted from blood, obtained in a trial of the OX40 agonist ivuxolimab.

CDR3 sequence: CASSLAGSGNTIYF. The CDR3 DNA reads TGTGCCAGCAGCTTGGCAGGGTCTGGAAACACCATATATTTT. The chain uses TRBV5-4 and TRBJ1-3; D possibly corresponds to TRBD1 (5 bases). The CDR3 runs 14 residues. The ends were cut back, 0 bases at V and 1 base at J, with 5 bases in the middle. Germline CDR1 SGHNT, CDR2 YYREEE (reference sequence).